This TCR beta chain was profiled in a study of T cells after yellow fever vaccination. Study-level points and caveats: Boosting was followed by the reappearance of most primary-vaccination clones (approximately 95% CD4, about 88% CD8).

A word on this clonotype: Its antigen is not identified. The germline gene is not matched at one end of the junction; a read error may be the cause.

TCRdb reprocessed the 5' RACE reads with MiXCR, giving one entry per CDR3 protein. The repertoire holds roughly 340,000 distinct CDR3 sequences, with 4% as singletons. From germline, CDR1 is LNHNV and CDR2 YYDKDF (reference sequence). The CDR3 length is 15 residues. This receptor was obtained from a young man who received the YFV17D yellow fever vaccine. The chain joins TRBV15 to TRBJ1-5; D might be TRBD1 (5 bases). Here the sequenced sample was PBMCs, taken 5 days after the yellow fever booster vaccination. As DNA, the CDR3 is TGTGCCACCGGCAGAGACAGAGCGGTCCTTCAGCCCCAGCATTTT. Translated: CATGRDRAVLQPQHF.